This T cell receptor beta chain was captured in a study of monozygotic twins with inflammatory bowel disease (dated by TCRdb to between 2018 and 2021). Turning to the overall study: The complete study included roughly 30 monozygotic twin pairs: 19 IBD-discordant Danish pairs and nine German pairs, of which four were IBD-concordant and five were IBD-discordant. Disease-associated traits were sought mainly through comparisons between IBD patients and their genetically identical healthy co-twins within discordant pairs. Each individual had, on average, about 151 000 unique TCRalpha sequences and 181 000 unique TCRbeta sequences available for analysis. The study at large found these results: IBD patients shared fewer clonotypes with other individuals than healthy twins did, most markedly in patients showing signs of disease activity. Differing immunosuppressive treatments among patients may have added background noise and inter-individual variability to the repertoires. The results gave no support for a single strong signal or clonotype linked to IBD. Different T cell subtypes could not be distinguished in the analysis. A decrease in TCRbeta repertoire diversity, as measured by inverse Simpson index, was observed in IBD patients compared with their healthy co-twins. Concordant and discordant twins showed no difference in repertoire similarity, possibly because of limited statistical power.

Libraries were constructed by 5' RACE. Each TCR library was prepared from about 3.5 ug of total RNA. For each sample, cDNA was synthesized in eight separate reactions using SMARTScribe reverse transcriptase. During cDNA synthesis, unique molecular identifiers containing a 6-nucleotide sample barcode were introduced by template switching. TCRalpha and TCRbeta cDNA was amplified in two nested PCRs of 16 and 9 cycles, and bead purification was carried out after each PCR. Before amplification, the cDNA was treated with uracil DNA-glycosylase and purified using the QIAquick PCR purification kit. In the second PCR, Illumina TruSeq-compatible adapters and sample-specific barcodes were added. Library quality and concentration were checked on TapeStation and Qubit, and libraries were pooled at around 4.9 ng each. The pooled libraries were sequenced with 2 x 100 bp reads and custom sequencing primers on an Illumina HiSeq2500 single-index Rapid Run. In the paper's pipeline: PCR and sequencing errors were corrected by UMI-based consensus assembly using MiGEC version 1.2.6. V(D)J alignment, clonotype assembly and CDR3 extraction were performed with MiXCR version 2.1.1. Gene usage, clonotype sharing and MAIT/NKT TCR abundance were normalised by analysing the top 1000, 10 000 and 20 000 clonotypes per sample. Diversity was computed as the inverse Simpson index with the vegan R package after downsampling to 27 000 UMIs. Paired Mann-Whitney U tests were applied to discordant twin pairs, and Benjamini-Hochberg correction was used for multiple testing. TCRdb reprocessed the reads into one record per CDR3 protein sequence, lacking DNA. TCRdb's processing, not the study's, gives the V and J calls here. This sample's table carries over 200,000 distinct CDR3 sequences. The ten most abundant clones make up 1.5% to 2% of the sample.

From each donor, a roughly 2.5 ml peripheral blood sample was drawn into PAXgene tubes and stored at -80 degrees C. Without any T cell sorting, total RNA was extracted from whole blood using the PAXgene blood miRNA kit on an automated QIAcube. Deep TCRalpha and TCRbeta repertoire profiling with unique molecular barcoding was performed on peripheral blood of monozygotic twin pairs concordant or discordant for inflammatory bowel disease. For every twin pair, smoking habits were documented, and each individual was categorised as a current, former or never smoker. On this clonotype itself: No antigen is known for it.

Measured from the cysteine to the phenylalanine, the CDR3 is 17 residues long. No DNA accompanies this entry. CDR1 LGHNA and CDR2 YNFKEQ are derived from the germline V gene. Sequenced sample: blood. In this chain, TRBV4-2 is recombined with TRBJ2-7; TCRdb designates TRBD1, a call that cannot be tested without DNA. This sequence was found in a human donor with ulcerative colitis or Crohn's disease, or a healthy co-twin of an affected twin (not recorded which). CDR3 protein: CASSQGRGDLADYEQYF.